Sequencing of this T cell receptor beta chain was carried out in a study of graft-versus-host responses after intestinal transplantation. Study-wide context: Every one of the recipients received anti-thymocyte globulin induction and afterwards took tacrolimus and steroids for about 3 years.

CDR1 is SGHKS and CDR2 is YYEKEE in the germline V gene (reference sequence). V was clipped by 7 bases and J by 2 bases, with 10 bases between them. The CDR3 consists of 12 residues. Data came from immunoSEQ multiplex PCR; TCRdb stores just in-frame clones and leaves some out. The sample lists over 35,000 clones; under 95% were seen once. This clonotype was sampled from a human patient who received an intestinal transplant, so some T cells may come from the graft donor. Sequencing used PBMCs, obtained approximately 300 days after intestinal transplant. The chain recombines TRBV5-5 with TRBJ2-7; weak D call: TRBD1 (5 bases). The CDR3 loop is CASQGRTYEQYF. CDR3 DNA sequence: TGTGCCAGCCAGGGTCGAACCTACGAGCAGTACTTC.